The following is a TCR beta chain sequence with its context. The data were taken from a study of blood T cell repertoires in COVID-19. Study-wide context: Acute and convalescent COVID-19 specimens originated in the United States, Italy and Spain.

Germline CDR1 reads LGHDT; CDR2 reads YNNKEL (reference sequence). The CDR3 extends over 15 amino acids. Trimming removed 0 bases from V and 5 bases from J, with 13 bases in between. Original methodology: Estimation of nucleated cell counts relied on the amplification of reference gene primers. Assay: immunoSEQ multiplex PCR; the TCRdb copy retains only in-frame clones and omits some. The V and J calls and clone size were taken over from that table, and D and trimming were inferred from the DNA. This table holds 60,000 to 80,000 clones, around 85% found once. The gene calls are TRBV3-1 (or the pseudogene TRBV3-2) and TRBJ2-5; D not certain. This sequence was found in a man in his forties or fifties with acute or convalescent COVID-19. Sequencing was done on a sample of peripheral blood. CDR3 nucleotide sequence: TGTGCCAGCAGCCAAGATCGCGAGCAGGTGGAGACCCAGTACTTC. Protein sequence: CASSQDREQVETQYF.